These 20 T cell receptor beta chains originate from one sample sequenced in a study of T cells in narcolepsy. TCRdb's table, derived via immunoSEQ multiplex PCR, lists solely in-frame clones and lacks some. The sample holds around 28,000 clones; approximately 78% are singletons and the top ten take around 1.3%. Sequences were obtained from CD45RA- memory CD4+ T cells from PBMCs. The receptors originated from a human donor with narcolepsy.

This chain uses TRBV9 with TRBJ2-5, with TRBD2 matching 12 bases. V was pared by 3 bases and J by 0 bases, with 3 bases of the junction left unmatched. CDR1 is SGDLS, CDR2 YYNGEE, per germline. The CDR3 spans 16 residues. The CDR3 bases are TGTGCCAGCAGCGCTAGCGGGAGGGGGTACCAAGAGACCCAGTACTTC. The encoded protein is CASSASGRGYQETQYF.

The chain carries TRBV6-6 and TRBJ1-4; no definite D call. The CDR3 is 15 residues long. The V end lost 4 bases, the J end lost 2 bases, and 11 bases lay between the germline ends. The germline V gene has CDR1 MNHNY and CDR2 SVGAGI (reference sequence). CDR3 amino acids: CASSSDGRTNEKLFF. The CDR3 nucleotides are TGTGCCAGCAGTTCCGATGGGAGGACTAATGAAAAACTGTTTTTT.

In regard to this clone: This sample includes further DNA sequences coding for the same CDR3. V and J are TRBV6-6 and TRBJ1-1, with D perhaps TRBD1 (6 bases). There are 15 residues in the CDR3. V lost 0 bases, J lost 4 bases, and 12 bases lay in between. Germline V gene data show CDR1 as MNHNY and CDR2 as SVGAGI (reference sequence). The CDR3 protein is CASSYSEGGGTEAFF. As DNA, the CDR3 is TGTGCCAGCAGTTACTCGGAGGGAGGGGGCACTGAAGCTTTCTTT.

The chain recombines TRBV4-1 with TRBJ1-2; possibly TRBD1 for D (5 bases). The V and J ends lost 4 bases and 5 bases respectively, with 14 bases between them. Germline CDR1 and CDR2: MGHRA and YSYEKL. The CDR3 covers 14 residues. CDR3 sequence: CASSPRGEEYGYTF. Written as DNA, the CDR3 is TGCGCCAGCAGCCCGAGGGGAGAAGAGTATGGCTACACCTTC.

The chain has TRBV6-4 and TRBJ2-3, with D possibly TRBD1 on 5 matching bases. Looked up from germline, CDR1 is MRHNA and CDR2 is SNTAGT. CDR3 length: 13 amino acids. Trimming cost V 5 bases and J 8 bases, with 14 bases left between them. CDR3 nucleotide sequence: TGTGCCAGCAGTCCCGACAGCCTGGCTACGCAGTATTTT. Protein: CASSPDSLATQYF.

The gene calls are TRBV7-2 and TRBJ2-7; unclear D gene. Germline V gene data show CDR1 as SGHTA and CDR2 as FQGNSA. V lost 4 bases and J 0 bases, leaving 10 bases between the germline ends. The CDR3 totals 14 residues. The CDR3 sequence is CASSWTESSYEQYF. For the CDR3, the DNA is TGTGCCAGCAGCTGGACGGAGAGCTCCTACGAGCAGTACTTC.

This clone was seen only once. The chain recombines TRBV5-6 with TRBJ2-3, with a tentative D call TRBD2 (5 bases). The CDR3 runs 13 residues. The germline V and J ends were trimmed by 0 bases and 5 bases, with 7 bases remaining between them. CDR1 is SGHDT, CDR2 YYEEEE, per germline. The CDR3 loop is CASSLEAGDTQYF. CDR3 nucleotide sequence: TGTGCCAGCAGCTTGGAGGCGGGAGATACGCAGTATTTT.

The chain employs TRBV5-1 and TRBJ1-1; TRBD1 matches 9 bases. V lost 4 bases, J lost 3 bases, and 10 bases stayed unmatched. The CDR3 spans 16 residues. Looked up from germline, CDR1 is SGHRS and CDR2 is YFSETQ. The CDR3 here is CASSRAGTGTHTEAFF. CDR3 in DNA: TGCGCCAGCAGCAGGGCCGGGACAGGGACCCACACTGAAGCTTTCTTT.

CDR3 amino acids: CASSREVGTEAFF. The CDR3 DNA reads TGTGCCAGCAGCCGGGAGGTAGGGACTGAAGCTTTCTTT. V usage is TRBV6-5 and J usage is TRBJ1-1, with D hard to call. V gave up 6 bases and J gave up 5 bases, with 13 bases separating them. The CDR3 consists of 13 residues. Germline V CDR1 and CDR2: MNHEY, SVGAGI.

This chain uses TRBV6-4 with TRBJ1-2; possible D gene TRBD1, 5 bases. The CDR3 totals 13 residues. Trimming cost V 6 bases and J 4 bases, with 12 bases left between them. Germline-derived CDR1 and CDR2 are MRHNA and SNTAGT. The CDR3 coding sequence is TGTGCCAGCAGGGGAGCAGGGCTCTATGGCTACACCTTC. Its translation is CASRGAGLYGYTF.

The chain couples TRBV27 to TRBJ2-7; D unresolved. This CDR3 has 19 residues. Between the trimmed V and J ends, which lost 0 bases and 3 bases, there was a span of 24 bases. Germline loops: CDR1 MNHEY, CDR2 SMNVEV (reference sequence). The CDR3 region has the DNA TGTGCCAGCAGTTTATCTAGAACAGTACCTTTTAATTTTTTCTACGAGCAGTACTTC. This translates into CASSLSRTVPFNFFYEQYF.

The chain employs TRBV6-5 and TRBJ1-5; TRBD1 is a possible D gene (6 bases). Germline V gives CDR1 MNHEY, CDR2 SVGAGI. V shed 6 bases and J shed 3 bases, with 12 bases lying between them. This CDR3 is built from 14 residues. The CDR3 sequence is CASSATGINQPQHF. The DNA for the CDR3 is TGTGCCAGCAGCGCGACAGGTATCAATCAGCCCCAGCATTTT.

V gene TRBV7-8 combines with J gene TRBJ1-1; D unclear. Trimming stripped 5 bases from V and 1 base from J, with 14 bases between. CDR3 size: 15 residues. From germline, CDR1 is SGHVS and CDR2 FQNEAQ. CDR3 in amino acids: CASSPPLRSNTEAFF. The CDR3 DNA follows: TGTGCCAGCAGCCCCCCCCTAAGATCGAACACTGAAGCTTTCTTT.

This clone appeared a few times. The chain carries TRBV7-2 and TRBJ1-2; TRBD1 matches at 7 bases. J was trimmed by 6 bases and V by 5 bases; bases with no gene match: 6. This CDR3 is 13 amino acids long. Germline V gives CDR1 SGHTA, CDR2 FQGNSA. CDR3 sequence reads: CASSQRQGNGYTF. The CDR3 bases are TGTGCCAGCAGCCAGAGACAGGGTAATGGCTACACCTTC.

Only one count was recorded for this clone. The V and J genes are TRBV13 and TRBJ2-2; D perhaps matches TRBD2 (6 bases). The germline V gene encodes CDR1 PRHDT and CDR2 FYEKMQ (reference sequence). V gave up 11 bases and J gave up 4 bases, with 11 bases separating them. This CDR3 spans 12 amino acids. DNA for the CDR3: TGTGCCCAGGGCGGGGTCACCGGGGAGCTGTTTTTT. Translated, it gives CAQGGVTGELFF.

The table lists this clone with a few counts. V is TRBV9 and J is TRBJ1-3; D is undetermined. CDR1 and CDR2 (germline): SGDLS, YYNGEE. The V and J ends lost 6 bases and 4 bases respectively, with 14 bases between them. This CDR3 contains 14 residues. As DNA, the CDR3 is TGTGCCAGCACCCCCCGGGTAGACGGAAACACCATATATTTT. Residues: CASTPRVDGNTIYF. The entire variable domain, with the rest obtained from reference TRBV9 and TRBJ1-3, is as follows: DSGVTQTPKHLITATGQRVTLRCSPRSGDLSVYWYQQSLDQGLQFLIQYYNGEERAKGNILERFSAQQFPDLHSELNLSSLELGDSALYFCASTPRVDGNTIYFGEGSWLTVV.

The rearrangement joins TRBV19 to TRBJ1-2; tentatively, D is TRBD1 (5 bases). Germline V gene sequence: CDR1 LNHDA, CDR2 SQIVND (reference sequence). Trimming took 10 bases from V and 4 from J, leaving 16 bases between them. The CDR3 is made up of 13 amino acids. The CDR3 reads CATSDNGGYGYTF. CDR3 in DNA: TGTGCCACTTCGGACAACGGCGGCTATGGCTACACCTTC. Full variable domain (rest looked up from reference TRBV19 and TRBJ1-2): DGGITQSPKYLFRKEGQNVTLSCEQNLNHDAMYWYRQDPGQGLRLIYYSQIVNDFQKGDIAEGYSVSREKKESFPLTVTSAQKNPTAFYLCATSDNGGYGYTFGSGTRLTVV.

The V call is TRBV5-6, the J call TRBJ2-1; 8 nucleotides line up with TRBD2. The CDR3 spans 15 residues. V gave up 0 bases and J gave up 7 bases; unmatched junction bases: 6. Per the germline V gene, CDR1 is SGHDT and CDR2 is YYEEEE. For the CDR3, the DNA is TGTGCCAGCAGCTTGGGGCGGGGGGTGATAAATGAGCAGTTCTTC. Translating gives CASSLGRGVINEQFF.

This clone was detected once. The V gene is TRBV6-1, the J gene TRBJ2-3, with D perhaps matching TRBD2 (6 bases). The CDR3 has 14 amino acids. The germline V gene has CDR1 MNHNS and CDR2 SASEGT. Trimming left V 4 bases short and J 3 bases short, with 11 bases between. The CDR3 sequence: CASSGSGVTDTQYF. The CDR3 DNA follows: TGTGCCAGCAGTGGGTCGGGGGTAACAGATACGCAGTATTTT.

The CDR3 sequence is CASSSGTTDRFYTF. Written as DNA, the CDR3 is TGTGCCAGCAGCTCGGGCACCACGGACAGATTCTACACCTTC. This rearrangement joins TRBV5-6 to TRBJ1-2; a possible D gene is TRBD1 (6 bases). Germline-derived CDR1 and CDR2 are SGHDT and YYEEEE. The CDR3 runs to 14 residues. V was shortened by 3 bases and J by 10 bases, with 19 bases between the two germline ends.